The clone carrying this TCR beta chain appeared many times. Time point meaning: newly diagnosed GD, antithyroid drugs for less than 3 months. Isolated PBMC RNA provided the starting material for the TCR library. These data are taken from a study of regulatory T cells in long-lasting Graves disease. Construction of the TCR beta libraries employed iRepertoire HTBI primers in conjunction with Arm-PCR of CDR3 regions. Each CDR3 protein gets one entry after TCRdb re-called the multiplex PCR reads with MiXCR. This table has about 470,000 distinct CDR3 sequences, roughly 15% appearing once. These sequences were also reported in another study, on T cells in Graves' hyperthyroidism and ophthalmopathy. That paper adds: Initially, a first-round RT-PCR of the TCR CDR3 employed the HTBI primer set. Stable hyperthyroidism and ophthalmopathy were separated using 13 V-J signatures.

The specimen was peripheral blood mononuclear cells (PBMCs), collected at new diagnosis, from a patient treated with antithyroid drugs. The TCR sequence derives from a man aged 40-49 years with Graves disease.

Written as DNA, the CDR3 is TGTGCCAGCAGTTCCCGGGGGGGCTACACCTTC. Amino acid sequence: CASSSRGGYTF. V usage is TRBV7-3 and J usage is TRBJ1-2, with D perhaps matching TRBD1 (5 bases). The CDR3 extends over 11 amino acids. V was pared by 6 bases and J by 8 bases, with 10 bases between. Germline values: CDR1 SGHTA, CDR2 FQGTGA. Complete variable domain (other parts from reference TRBV7-3 and TRBJ1-2): GAGVSQTPSNKVTEKGKYVELRCDPISGHTALYWYRQSLGQGPEFLIYFQGTGAADDSGLPNDRFFAVRPEGSVSTLKIQRTERGDSAVYLCASSSRGGYTFGSGTRLTVV.